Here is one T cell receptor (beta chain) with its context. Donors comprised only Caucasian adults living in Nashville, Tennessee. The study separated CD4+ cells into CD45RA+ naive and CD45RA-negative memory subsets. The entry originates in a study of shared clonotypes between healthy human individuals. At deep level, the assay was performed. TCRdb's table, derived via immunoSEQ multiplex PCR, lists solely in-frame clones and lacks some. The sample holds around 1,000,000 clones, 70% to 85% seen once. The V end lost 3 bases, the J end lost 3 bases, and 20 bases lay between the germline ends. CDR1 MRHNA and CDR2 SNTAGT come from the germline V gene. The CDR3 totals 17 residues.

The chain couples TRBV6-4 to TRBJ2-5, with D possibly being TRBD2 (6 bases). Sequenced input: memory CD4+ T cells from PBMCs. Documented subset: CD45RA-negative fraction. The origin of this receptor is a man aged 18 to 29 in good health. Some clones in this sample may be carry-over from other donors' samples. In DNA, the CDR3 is TGTGCCAGCAGTGAATTCGGGGCGCGGGAATTGGAAGAGACCCAGTACTTC. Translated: CASSEFGARELEETQYF.